The present TCR beta chain was sequenced within a study of blood T cells in healthy people across ages. Study results and caveats: The fall in TCR beta diversity per million T cells was roughly linear with age. Long-lived donors had more naive CD4+ cells and higher diversity than aged donors.

On this clonotype itself: What it binds is not known.

A second 7 to 11 cycle PCR used barcoded and J-beta primers. TCRdb re-called the 5' RACE reads with MiXCR, one entry per CDR3 protein. The sample shows about 510,000 distinct CDR3 sequences, around 27% of them seen only once. This sample also appeared in a second study, on T cells of mothers and their children. As reported in that work: Relative to unrelated pairs, biologically related mother-child dyads exhibited marginally greater, non-significant overlap.

The sequence came from a boy under 10 years old in good health. The sample taken for sequencing was blood.

Written as DNA, the CDR3 is TGCAGCGTTGGTCTGGGGACAGAGACCCAGTACTTC. As protein: CSVGLGTETQYF. J is TRBJ2-5 and V is TRBV29-1; D tentatively reads TRBD1 or TRBD2 (5 bases each). The CDR3 loop spans 12 amino acids. V shed 4 bases and J shed 4 bases, with 10 bases lying between them. Germline V CDR1 and CDR2: SQVTM, ANQGSEA.